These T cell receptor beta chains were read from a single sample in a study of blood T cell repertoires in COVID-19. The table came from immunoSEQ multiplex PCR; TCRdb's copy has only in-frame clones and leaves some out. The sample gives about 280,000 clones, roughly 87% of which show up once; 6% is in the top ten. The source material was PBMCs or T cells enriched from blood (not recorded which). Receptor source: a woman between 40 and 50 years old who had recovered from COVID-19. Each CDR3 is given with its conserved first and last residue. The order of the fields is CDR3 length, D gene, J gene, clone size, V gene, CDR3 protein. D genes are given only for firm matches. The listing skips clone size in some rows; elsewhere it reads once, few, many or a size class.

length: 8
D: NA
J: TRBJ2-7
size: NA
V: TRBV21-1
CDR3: CAPGGGTF

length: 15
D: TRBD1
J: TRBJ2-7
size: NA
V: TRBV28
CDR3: CASSRPGTGVYEQYF

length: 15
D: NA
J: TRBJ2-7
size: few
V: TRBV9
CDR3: CASARGNSVGYEQYF

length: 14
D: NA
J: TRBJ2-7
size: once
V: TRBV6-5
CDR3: CASSQWDKPYEQYF

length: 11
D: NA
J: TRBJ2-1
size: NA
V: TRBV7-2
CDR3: CASSPVHEQFF

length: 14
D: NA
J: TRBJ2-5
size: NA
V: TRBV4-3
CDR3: CASSQAATGETQYF

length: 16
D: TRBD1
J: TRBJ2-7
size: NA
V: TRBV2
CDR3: CASKVGGTGNSYEQYF

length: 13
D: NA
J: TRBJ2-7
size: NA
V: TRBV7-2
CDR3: CASSPLVSSEQYF

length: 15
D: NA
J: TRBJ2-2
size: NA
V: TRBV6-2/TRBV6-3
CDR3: CASSLAGVYTGELFF

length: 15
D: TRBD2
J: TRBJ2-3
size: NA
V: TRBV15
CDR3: CATSSGRLGPMTQYF

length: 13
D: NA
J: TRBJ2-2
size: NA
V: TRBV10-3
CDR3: CAIKLGNTGELFF

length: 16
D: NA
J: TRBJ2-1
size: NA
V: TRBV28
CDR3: CASRRGVASEGYEQFF

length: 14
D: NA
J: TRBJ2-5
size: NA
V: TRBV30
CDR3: CAWSSTGLQETQYF

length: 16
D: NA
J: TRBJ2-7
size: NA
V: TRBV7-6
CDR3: CASSLEPEGISYEQYF

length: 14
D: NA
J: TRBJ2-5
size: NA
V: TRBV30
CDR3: CAWSGFPGRETQYF

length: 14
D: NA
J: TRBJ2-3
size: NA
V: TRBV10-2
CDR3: CASSFLATPDTQYF

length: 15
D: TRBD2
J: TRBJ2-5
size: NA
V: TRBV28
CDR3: CASMGREGPWETQYF

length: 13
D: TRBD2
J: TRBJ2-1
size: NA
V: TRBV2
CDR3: CASIREGYVEQFF

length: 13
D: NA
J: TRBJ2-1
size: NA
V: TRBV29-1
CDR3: CSVETSSYNEQFF

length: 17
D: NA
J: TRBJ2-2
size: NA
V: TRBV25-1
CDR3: CASSETTVTANTGELFF

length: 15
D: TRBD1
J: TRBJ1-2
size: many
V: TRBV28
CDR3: CASSFYQGANYGYTF

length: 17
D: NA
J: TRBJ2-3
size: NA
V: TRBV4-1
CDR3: CASSPSLEGLFSDTQYF

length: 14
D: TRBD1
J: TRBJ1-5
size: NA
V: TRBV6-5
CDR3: CASLKGALNQPQHF

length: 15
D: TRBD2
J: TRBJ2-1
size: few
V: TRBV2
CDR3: CASMGTGRGGNEQFF

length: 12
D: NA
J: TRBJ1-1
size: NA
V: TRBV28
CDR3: CASSLLSTEAFF

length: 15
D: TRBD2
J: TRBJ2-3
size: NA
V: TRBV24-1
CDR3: CATSDLSREGDTQYF

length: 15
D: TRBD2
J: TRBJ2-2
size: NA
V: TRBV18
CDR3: CASSRLAVDTGELFF

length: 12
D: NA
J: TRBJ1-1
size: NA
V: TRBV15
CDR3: CATSLDRDEAFF

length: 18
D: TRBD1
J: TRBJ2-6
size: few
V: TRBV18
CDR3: CASSPRQGPSSGANVLTF

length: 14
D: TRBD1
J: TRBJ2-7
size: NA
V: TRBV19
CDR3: CASSPGQGGYEQYF

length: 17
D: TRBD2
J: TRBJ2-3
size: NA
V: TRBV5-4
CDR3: CASSPMGLAGEGDTQYF

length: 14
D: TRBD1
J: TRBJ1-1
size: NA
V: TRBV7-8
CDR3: CASSFSRDSTEAFF

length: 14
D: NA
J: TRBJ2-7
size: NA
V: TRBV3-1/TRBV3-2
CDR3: CASSQGTGSYEQYF

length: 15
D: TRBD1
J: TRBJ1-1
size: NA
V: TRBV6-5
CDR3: CATTKLRTGHTEAFF